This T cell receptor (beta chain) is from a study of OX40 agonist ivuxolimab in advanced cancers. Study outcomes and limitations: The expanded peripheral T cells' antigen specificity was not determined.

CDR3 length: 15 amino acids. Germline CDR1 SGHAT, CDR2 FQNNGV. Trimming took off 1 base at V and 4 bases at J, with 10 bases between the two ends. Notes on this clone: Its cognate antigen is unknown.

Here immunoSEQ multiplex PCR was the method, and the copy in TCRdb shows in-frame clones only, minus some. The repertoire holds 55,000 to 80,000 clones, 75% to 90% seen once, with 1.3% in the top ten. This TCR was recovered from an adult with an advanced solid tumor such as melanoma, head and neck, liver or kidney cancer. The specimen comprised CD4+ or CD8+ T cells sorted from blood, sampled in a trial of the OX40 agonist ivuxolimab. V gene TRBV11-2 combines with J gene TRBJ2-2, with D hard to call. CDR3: CASSLAEPTTGELFF. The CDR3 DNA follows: TGTGCCAGCAGCTTAGCGGAGCCGACCACCGGGGAGCTGTTTTTT.